Listed here are 19 T cell receptor beta chains from one sample, sequenced in a study of blood T cell repertoires in COVID-19 (dated by TCRdb to 2019 to 2021). Libraries were prepared through the immunoSEQ multiplex PCR assay. TCRdb took this table from immuneACCESS and kept in-frame rearrangements with V and J called. Such tables lack part of the clones; where checked against another copy, unresolved V genes explain under half of the gap, and the rest is unexplained. The sample yields about 97,000 clones; roughly 84% were counted once. In total, the top ten clones hold 4.5% of the sample. What was sequenced was peripheral blood. The source of these receptors is a human donor in a cohort sampled during active COVID-19.

V is TRBV5-1 and J is TRBJ2-7, with TRBD1 as a possible D gene (5 bases). Trimming took off 5 bases at V and 2 bases at J, with 17 bases between the two ends. CDR3 length: 15 amino acids. CDR1 and CDR2 from the germline V gene are SGHRS and YFSETQ. DNA for the CDR3: TGCGCCAGCAGATATGGGGTCGCAGGGACCTACGAGCAGTACTTC. Its protein is CASRYGVAGTYEQYF.

The chain has TRBV11-2 and TRBJ2-2; D is unresolved. Deletions cut 5 bases from V and 1 base from J, with 17 bases between. The CDR3 totals 17 residues. CDR1 and CDR2 (germline): SGHAT, FQNNGV. Written as DNA, the CDR3 is TGTGCCAGCAGCCCCTCCGCCGACTTCAGGAACACCGGGGAGCTGTTTTTT. This translates into CASSPSADFRNTGELFF.

The count of this clone is one. V usage is TRBV19 and J usage is TRBJ2-1, with a possible D match to TRBD2 (7 bases). CDR1 and CDR2 from the germline V gene are LNHDA and SQIVND (reference sequence). The CDR3 covers 15 residues. V lost 4 bases to trimming and J lost 3 bases, with 13 bases between them. CDR3 coding DNA: TGTGCCAGTAGTAGAGGAGGGGGGGGCTACAATGAGCAGTTCTTC. This codes for CASSRGGGGYNEQFF. Combining the CDR3 with reference TRBV19 and TRBJ2-1 gives the whole variable domain DGGITQSPKYLFRKEGQNVTLSCEQNLNHDAMYWYRQDPGQGLRLIYYSQIVNDFQKGDIAEGYSVSREKKESFPLTVTSAQKNPTAFYLCASSRGGGGYNEQFFGPGTRLTVL.

J is TRBJ1-2 and V is TRBV4-1; no clear D. The V end lost 1 base, the J end lost 4 bases, and 13 bases lay between the germline ends. The CDR3 contains 15 residues. Germline CDR1 reads MGHRA; CDR2 reads YSYEKL. CDR3 in DNA: TGCGCCAGCAGCCAAGTCGCGGTCACGGGCTATGGCTACACCTTC. Protein sequence: CASSQVAVTGYGYTF.

The chain carries TRBV7-3 and TRBJ1-1; the D gene is possibly TRBD1 (5 bases). CDR3 length: 13 residues. Deletions cut 5 bases from V and 1 base from J, with 8 bases between. CDR1 and CDR2 (germline): SGHTA, FQGTGA. The CDR3 DNA is TGTGCCAGCAGCACCGACAGGAACACTGAAGCTTTCTTT. This translates into CASSTDRNTEAFF.

This chain connects TRBV2 to TRBJ2-2; D is undetermined. This CDR3 is 14 amino acids long. Trimming removed 4 bases from V and 2 bases from J, with 8 bases in between. Germline V CDR1 and CDR2: SNHLY, FYNNEI. The CDR3 sequence: CASSVQRNTGELFF. In DNA, the CDR3 is TGTGCCAGCAGTGTACAGAGAAACACCGGGGAGCTGTTTTTT.

This clone has just one count. The rearrangement uses TRBV11-1 and TRBJ2-1; a weak D match, TRBD2 (6 bases). Germline CDR1 is SGHAT and CDR2 is FQDESV (reference sequence). The CDR3 length is 15 residues. Trimming left V 3 bases short and J 7 bases short, with 16 bases between. CDR3 DNA sequence: TGTGCCAGCAGCTTTCGGCGGGGTGGGGGGAATGAGCAGTTCTTC. Amino acid sequence: CASSFRRGGGNEQFF.

The CDR3 loop reads CASSQDYRQALNEQFF. In nucleotides, the CDR3 is TGCGCCAGCAGCCAAGATTATAGACAGGCCCTCAATGAGCAGTTCTTC. The chain employs TRBV4-3 and TRBJ2-1; D is possibly TRBD1 (6 bases). Trimming shortened V by 0 bases and J by 6 bases, and 15 bases separated the two germline ends. Per germline, CDR1 LGHNA and CDR2 YSLEER. The CDR3 has 16 amino acids.

J is TRBJ2-1 and V is TRBV2, with 11 bases aligning to TRBD1. The CDR3 is 14 residues long. Germline trimming cut 4 bases from V and 7 bases from J; bases unmatched to any gene: 3. The V gene's germline CDR1 is SNHLY and CDR2 FYNNEI. In DNA form, the CDR3 reads TGTGCCAGCAGTGTCCGGGACAGGGGGAATGAGCAGTTCTTC. This translates into CASSVRDRGNEQFF.

The rearrangement joins TRBV11-3 to TRBJ1-1, with 10 bases aligning to TRBD1. J was trimmed by 2 bases and V by 5 bases; bases with no gene match: 8. Per germline, CDR1 SGHNT and CDR2 YENEEA. CDR3 size: 16 residues. The CDR3 loop is CASSPGTGAKNTEAFF. For the CDR3, the DNA is TGTGCCAGCAGCCCCGGGACAGGGGCAAAAAACACTGAAGCTTTCTTT.

The genes are TRBV14 and TRBJ2-3; 9 nucleotides match TRBD1. The germline V gene has CDR1 SGHDN and CDR2 FVKESK. There are 17 residues in the CDR3. J lost 2 bases, V lost 4 bases, and 10 bases had no gene match. CDR3 region: CASSPPGTGIYTDTQYF. CDR3 bases: TGTGCCAGCAGCCCTCCCGGGACAGGGATCTACACAGATACGCAGTATTTT.

This chain joins TRBV9 and TRBJ2-4, with a possible D match to TRBD1 (5 bases). CDR1 is SGDLS and CDR2 is YYNGEE in the germline V gene. Trimming pared 0 bases from V and 4 bases from J, leaving 11 bases between. CDR3 length: 15 residues. CDR3 amino acids: CASSVDETVKNIQYF. Here the CDR3 DNA reads TGTGCCAGCAGCGTAGATGAGACAGTGAAAAACATTCAGTACTTC.

Only one count was recorded for this clone. The rearrangement uses TRBV18 and TRBJ1-2, with D maybe TRBD1 (5 bases). Looked up from germline, CDR1 is KGHSH and CDR2 is LQKENI. This CDR3 region has 15 residues. Trimming took off 4 bases at V and 2 bases at J, with 14 bases between the two ends. Written as DNA, the CDR3 is TGTGCCAGCTCACGGCGGCAGGGCGCCAACTATGGCTACACCTTC. It specifies CASSRRQGANYGYTF.

This clone was detected a few times. The genes are TRBV7-9 and TRBJ1-5; TRBD1 aligns across 12 bases. The CDR3 consists of 12 residues. Germline V gives CDR1 SEHNR, CDR2 FQNEAQ (reference sequence). The V gene end was trimmed by 8 bases and the J gene end by 9 bases; junction bases not matched to a gene: 2. For the CDR3, the DNA is TGTGCCAGCGGGACAGGGGGCCGGCCCCAGCATTTT. Translating it yields CASGTGGRPQHF.

This rearrangement joins TRBV4-1 to TRBJ2-3, with D hard to call. V was shortened by 2 bases and J by 2 bases, with 11 bases between the two germline ends. Germline CDR1 reads MGHRA; CDR2 reads YSYEKL. The CDR3 has 15 residues. CDR3 protein: CASSQPWADTDTQYF. Written as DNA, the CDR3 is TGCGCCAGCAGCCAACCTTGGGCAGACACAGATACGCAGTATTTT.

This chain uses TRBV19 with TRBJ2-5; D is perhaps TRBD2 (6 bases). The CDR3 loop spans 18 amino acids. Trimming took 6 bases from V and 0 from J, leaving 23 bases between them. Germline V gives CDR1 LNHDA, CDR2 SQIVND (reference sequence). The CDR3 is CASSPPGGLAYNQETQYF. CDR3 bases: TGTGCCAGTAGCCCGCCCGGAGGGCTAGCGTACAACCAAGAGACCCAGTACTTC.

A single count supports this clone. The chain employs TRBV19 and TRBJ2-1; D is unresolved. CDR3 length: 14 residues. The germline gives CDR1 LNHDA, CDR2 SQIVND (reference sequence). Trimming removed 5 bases at V and 0 bases at J, with 8 bases between. CDR3 coding DNA: TGTGCCAGTAGTCGACAAAGCTCCTACAATGAGCAGTTCTTC. Translation gives CASSRQSSYNEQFF.

The J gene is TRBJ1-6, the V gene TRBV7-2; no reliable D call. V dropped 0 bases and J dropped 5 bases, with 8 bases sitting between them. The germline V gene has CDR1 SGHTA and CDR2 FQGNSA. CDR3 length equals 15 residues. The CDR3 nucleotides read TGTGCCAGCAGCTTAGCAGGGAGGGATAATTCACCCCTCCACTTT. This codes for CASSLAGRDNSPLHF.

This sequence joins TRBV2 and TRBJ1-5; D is undetermined. CDR3 length: 12 residues. The V gene's germline CDR1 is SNHLY and CDR2 FYNNEI. V was pared by 4 bases and J by 4 bases, with 5 bases between. The CDR3 region is CASSGLNQPQHF. CDR3 coding DNA: TGTGCCAGCAGTGGCCTAAATCAGCCCCAGCATTTT.